The T cell receptor beta chain described here comes from a study of cytomegalovirus exposure and HLA in healthy donors. Germline values: CDR1 ENHRY, CDR2 SYGVKD. V shed 10 bases and J shed 2 bases, with 17 bases lying between them. This CDR3 contains 14 residues. It was healthy bone marrow donors who served as donors. In the PCR, 60 Vbeta and 13 Jbeta primers were used. Only in-frame clones appear in the TCRdb table, and some are missing; sequencing was by immunoSEQ multiplex PCR. This repertoire includes 100,000 to 150,000 clones. Specimen: PBMCs. The chain recombines TRBV10-3 with TRBJ2-5, with a tentative D call TRBD1 (6 bases). The TCR comes from a man between 25 and 39 years old in good health and CMV-seronegative. Written as DNA, the CDR3 is TGTGCCACGAGAGCCGGGACACTTCAAGAGACCCAGTACTTC. This codes for CATRAGTLQETQYF.